Each of the 18 T cell receptor beta chains below was sequenced from the same sample in a study of blood T cells in healthy people across ages. Through a sample-barcoded 5' primer and a J-beta primer mix, a second PCR was run for 7 to 11 cycles. TCRdb independently ran MiXCR on the 5' RACE reads; one entry per CDR3 protein. The data contain 1,500,000 or so distinct CDR3 sequences, about 45% of them singletons. The specimen sequenced was blood. These receptors all stem from a woman aged 18-29 years in good health.

This clonotype was recorded once. The junction shows a germline mismatch at one end, possibly a read error. The chain carries TRBV6-2 or TRBV6-3 and TRBJ2-1; TRBD1 agrees at 8 bases. The CDR3 spans 16 residues. CDR1 is MNHEY, CDR2 SVGEGT, per germline. The CDR3 sequence is CASSNPGGRSYNGQFF. DNA for the CDR3: TGTGCCAGCAGTAACCCAGGGGGCCGCTCCTACAATGGGCAGTTCTTT.

This clonotype was seen at least ten times. The V call is TRBV7-2, the J call TRBJ2-7; 11 bases agree with TRBD2. This CDR3 has 14 residues. The germline V gene has CDR1 SGHTA and CDR2 FQGNSA. V lost 5 bases and J lost 3; bases outside the gene matches: 3. CDR3 protein: CASSAGTSGYEQYF. The CDR3 bases are TGTGCCAGCAGCGCCGGGACTAGCGGCTACGAGCAGTACTTC. Variable domain in full (rest from reference TRBV7-2 and TRBJ2-7): GAGVSQSPSNKVTEKGKDVELRCDPISGHTALYWYRQSLGQGLEFLIYFQGNSAPDKSGLPSDRFSAERTGGSVSTLTIQRTQQEDSAVYLCASSAGTSGYEQYFGPGTRLTVT.

The chain couples TRBV12-3 or TRBV12-4 to TRBJ2-1, with 11 positions matching TRBD2. With 5 bases clipped from V and 7 bases from J, the junction kept 10 bases outside the gene matches. CDR3 length equals 16 residues. The CDR3 nucleotides are TGTGCCAGCAGTCGTCAAACTAGCGGGAGTACAAATGAGCAGTTCTTC. This gives the protein CASSRQTSGSTNEQFF.

This clonotype was seen a few times. The chain uses TRBV24-1 and TRBJ2-5; 8 bases match TRBD1. This CDR3 spans 16 amino acids. Germline V gives CDR1 KGHDR, CDR2 SFDVKD. With V trimmed by 2 bases and J by 5 bases, 9 bases remained unmatched. The CDR3 coding sequence is TGTGCCACCAGTGATTCTAGGACAGGGACAGGCGAGACCCAGTACTTC. Translating gives CATSDSRTGTGETQYF.

J is TRBJ1-5 and V is TRBV4-3; no clear D. V lost 4 bases and J lost 2, with 18 bases in between. There are 17 residues in the CDR3. CDR1 and CDR2 from the germline V gene are LGHNA and YSLEER. In DNA, the CDR3 is TGCGCCAGCAGCCGCGGACCCCAGGTGATAGGCAATCAGCCCCAGCATTTT. Translating gives CASSRGPQVIGNQPQHF.

V and J are TRBV7-9 and TRBJ2-7; D is possibly TRBD1 (6 bases). Per germline, CDR1 SEHNR and CDR2 FQNEAQ (reference sequence). Trimming took 2 bases from V and 5 from J, leaving 13 bases between them. The CDR3 totals 14 residues. The chain's CDR3 is CASSLYRDHHEQYF. The DNA of the CDR3 is TGTGCCAGCAGCTTATACAGGGATCACCACGAGCAGTACTTC.

The V gene is TRBV30, the J gene TRBJ2-3, with TRBD1 matching 8 bases. The CDR3 spans 13 residues. The germline gives CDR1 GTSNPN, CDR2 SVGIG (reference sequence). V gave up 3 bases and J gave up 1 base; unmatched junction bases: 0. The CDR3 nucleotides are TGTGCCTGGAGGACAGGGGGCACAGATACGCAGTATTTT. Its protein is CAWRTGGTDTQYF.

Only a few counts were recorded for this clonotype. This chain uses TRBV10-3 with TRBJ2-1; maybe TRBD1 (6 bases). Germline-derived CDR1 and CDR2 are ENHRY and SYGVKD. V was shortened by 7 bases and J by 9 bases, with 16 bases between the two germline ends. This CDR3 is 13 amino acids long. The CDR3 spells CAIMGWGLTEQFF. Written as DNA, the CDR3 is TGTGCCATCATGGGTTGGGGGCTCACTGAGCAGTTCTTC.

The rearrangement uses TRBV20-1 and TRBJ2-1, with D possibly being TRBD2 (6 bases). V was pared by 6 bases and J by 8 bases, with 14 bases between. In germline, CDR1 is DFQATT, CDR2 SNEGSKA (reference sequence). The CDR3 has 12 amino acids. CDR3 sequence (DNA): TGCAGTGCCCGCCGCACTAGCTATGAGCAGTTCTTC. The encoded protein is CSARRTSYEQFF.

This clonotype was seen more than once but under ten times. The chain employs TRBV9 and TRBJ2-7; TRBD1 might be the D (6 bases). CDR1 and CDR2 (germline): SGDLS, YYNGEE. There are 12 residues in the CDR3. V was clipped by 3 bases and J by 6 bases, with 10 bases between them. The CDR3: CASSAGQSEQYF. In nucleotides, the CDR3 is TGTGCCAGCAGCGCCGGACAGTCCGAGCAGTACTTC.

Only a few counts were recorded for this clonotype. The chain has TRBV7-3 and TRBJ2-5; D is perhaps TRBD2 (6 bases). Trimming took 2 bases from V and 5 from J, leaving 15 bases between them. CDR1 and CDR2 (germline): SGHTA, FQGTGA. The length of the CDR3 is 15 residues. The CDR3 is CASSLGGSFRETQYF. The DNA for the CDR3 is TGTGCCAGCAGCTTAGGAGGGTCCTTCCGGGAGACCCAGTACTTC.

Comment on this clonotype: Germline and junction disagree at one end, which may indicate a read error. The genes are TRBV5-1 and TRBJ2-3; 11 nucleotides agree with TRBD1. Looked up from germline, CDR1 is SGHRS and CDR2 is YFSETQ. The CDR3 consists of 14 residues. In DNA, the CDR3 is TGCGCCTGCAGCTTGGACAGGGGGCGAGATACGCAGTATTTT. Encoded protein: CACSLDRGRDTQYF.

This chain joins TRBV20-1 and TRBJ1-1; 10 bases match TRBD1. CDR1 and CDR2 (germline): DFQATT, SNEGSKA (reference sequence). V was clipped by 7 bases and J by 0 bases; unmatched bases: 2. The CDR3 runs 13 residues. CDR3 in amino acids: CSGGTGVNTEAFF. The CDR3 DNA reads as TGCAGTGGAGGGACAGGGGTGAACACTGAAGCTTTCTTT.

In this sample, this clonotype turned up a few times. The chain joins TRBV27 to TRBJ2-3; D not resolved. The germline V gene encodes CDR1 MNHEY and CDR2 SMNVEV (reference sequence). V gave up 5 bases and J gave up 0 bases, with 12 bases separating them. This CDR3 is built from 15 residues. The CDR3 DNA sequence: TGTGCCAGCAGTCCCATTGTAGGTAGCACAGATACGCAGTATTTT. Its protein product is CASSPIVGSTDTQYF.

This clonotype has more than one count but fewer than ten. The chain joins TRBV3-1 to TRBJ2-3; D remains ambiguous. There are 13 residues in the CDR3. Trimming left V 2 bases short and J 5 bases short, with 8 bases between. Germline V gene lookup returns CDR1 LGHDT and CDR2 YNNKEL (reference sequence). In DNA, the CDR3 is TGTGCCAGCAGCCAACTAGTGGGAGATACGCAGTATTTT. Translating it yields CASSQLVGDTQYF.

DNA for the CDR3: TGTGCCAGCAGTTCACAATCAAAAGCGGGGGCCAACGTCCTGACTTTC. Translated, it gives CASSSQSKAGANVLTF. The chain links TRBV27 to TRBJ2-6; D not certain. The germline CDR1 and CDR2 sequences are MNHEY and SMNVEV (reference sequence). The CDR3 is 16 residues long. Deletions cut 4 bases from V and 4 bases from J, with 14 bases between.

This clonotype was detected only a few times. The chain combines TRBV28 with TRBJ2-1; a possible D gene is TRBD1 (6 bases). The CDR3 totals 14 residues. The germline CDR1 and CDR2 sequences are MDHEN and SYDVKM. Trimming left V 7 bases short and J 5 bases short, with 15 bases between. In DNA form, the CDR3 reads TGTGCCAGCAAGATAAACAGGGCCAACAATGAGCAGTTCTTC. Translating it yields CASKINRANNEQFF.

Note on this clonotype: At one end, the junction sequence differs from germline, possibly due to a read error. The chain carries TRBV7-7 and TRBJ2-2, with 12 bases matching TRBD2. The CDR3 is 16 amino acids. Germline lookup yields CDR1 SSHAT and CDR2 FNYEAQ (reference sequence). As DNA, the CDR3 is TGTGCTAGCAGCTCAGCCTCTAGCGGGAGGGTCGGGGAGCTGTTTTTT. Its protein is CASSSASSGRVGELFF.